This T cell receptor beta chain is from a study of blood T cell repertoires in COVID-19. Across the study: COVID-19 samples collected from the United States, Italy and Spain covered acute and convalescent phases.

CDR3 length equals 16 residues. CDR1 is SGHTA and CDR2 is FQGTGA in the germline V gene. Trimming at V came to 2 bases and at J to 1 base, leaving 1 base not matched to a gene. This table comes from immunoSEQ multiplex PCR, and its TCRdb copy is limited to in-frame clones, with some not included. The repertoire has 200,000 to 250,000 clones, about 88% of them found once; the top ten carry about 2.4%. The genes are TRBV7-3 and TRBJ2-7; 14 bases fit TRBD2. Input material: PBMCs or T cells enriched from blood (not recorded which). This TCR was sampled from a woman in her 30s who had recovered from COVID-19. CDR3 sequence (DNA): TGTGCCAGCAGCTTAGGGACTAGCGGGGGTTCCTACGAGCAGTACTTC. Its protein is CASSLGTSGGSYEQYF. The complete variable domain, with remaining parts taken from reference TRBV7-3 and TRBJ2-7, reads GAGVSQTPSNKVTEKGKYVELRCDPISGHTALYWYRQSLGQGPEFLIYFQGTGAADDSGLPNDRFFAVRPEGSVSTLKIQRTERGDSAVYLCASSLGTSGGSYEQYFGPGTRLTVT.